This T cell receptor beta chain was recovered during a study of Graves' ophthalmopathy and Graves' hyperthyroidism. Study as a whole: Sampling took place at initial diagnosis, with peripheral blood obtained before any treatment. Study-wide results and limits: In blood appeared most of the expanded thyroid clonotypes whose frequency exceeded 0.001.

This clonotype was seen repeatedly, ten times or more. No antigen is known for it. RNA transcripts were the template, and TCR beta CDR3 regions were amplified from them. HTBI-primed RT-PCR formed the first round, and a multiplex PCR formed the second. MiXCR, run by TCRdb on the multiplex PCR reads, gives a single entry per CDR3 protein. The sample has 200,000 to 250,000 distinct CDR3 sequences, less than 30% seen once. After removal of 1 base from V and 3 bases from J, the junction contained 10 bases not matched to a gene. Per the germline V gene, CDR1 is SGHRS and CDR2 is YFSETQ. CDR3 length: 17 amino acids. A diagnosis was made from clinical symptoms together with serum thyroxine, TRAb, thyroid ultrasound and orbital computed tomography.

The receptor's source is a man aged 45-65 years with Graves' ophthalmopathy. The V gene is TRBV5-1, the J gene TRBJ2-5; TRBD1 matches at 9 bases. What was sequenced was peripheral blood. The CDR3 sequence: CASSLSRLGQGKETQYF. The CDR3 DNA follows: TGCGCCAGCAGCTTGTCCCGGTTGGGACAGGGAAAAGAGACCCAGTACTTC.